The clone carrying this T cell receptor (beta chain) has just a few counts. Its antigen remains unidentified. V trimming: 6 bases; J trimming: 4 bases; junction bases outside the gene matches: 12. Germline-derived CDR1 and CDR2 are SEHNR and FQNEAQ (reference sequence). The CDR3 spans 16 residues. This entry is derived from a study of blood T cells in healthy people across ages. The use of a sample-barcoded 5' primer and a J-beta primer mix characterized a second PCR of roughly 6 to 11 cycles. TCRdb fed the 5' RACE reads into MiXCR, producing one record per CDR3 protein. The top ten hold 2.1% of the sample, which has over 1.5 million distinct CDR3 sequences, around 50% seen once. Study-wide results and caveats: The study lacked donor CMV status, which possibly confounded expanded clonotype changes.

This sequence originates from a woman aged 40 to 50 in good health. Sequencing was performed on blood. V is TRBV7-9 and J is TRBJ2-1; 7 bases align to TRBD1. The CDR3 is CASSSAGGGGYNEQFF. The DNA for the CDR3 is TGTGCCAGCAGTTCGGCAGGGGGTGGTGGGTACAATGAGCAGTTCTTC. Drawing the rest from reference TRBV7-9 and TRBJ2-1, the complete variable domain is DTGVSQNPRHKITKRGQNVTFRCDPISEHNRLYWYRQTLGQGPEFLTYFQNEAQLEKSRLLSDRFSAERPKGSFSTLEIQRTEQGDSAMYLCASSSAGGGGYNEQFFGPGTRLTVL.